The next 9 T cell receptor beta chains were all read from a single sample in a study of control samples from healthy donors and cancer patients. The table came from immunoSEQ multiplex PCR; TCRdb's copy has only in-frame clones and leaves some out. The repertoire has 150,000 to 200,000 clones, 90% of them found once; the top ten carry about 1.4%. The sequenced material came from blood. Receptors originate from a woman in her 50s in good health.

The V gene is TRBV3-1 (or the pseudogene TRBV3-2), the J gene TRBJ1-1, with 7 positions matching TRBD1. The CDR3 length is 15 residues. Unmatched junction bases numbered 7, after V lost 5 bases and J lost 1 base. The V gene's germline CDR1 is LGHDT and CDR2 YNNKEL (reference sequence). CDR3 residues: CASSTLGQKNTEAFF. For the CDR3, the DNA is TGTGCCAGCAGCACCCTGGGACAGAAGAACACTGAAGCTTTCTTT.

CDR3 DNA: TGTGCCAGCAGTTCCCCGGGGGCAGGGGCCCTCTCCTACGAGCAGTACTTC. Translating gives CASSSPGAGALSYEQYF. This chain links TRBV27 with TRBJ2-7, with D possibly called TRBD1 or TRBD2 (6 bases each). Germline values: CDR1 MNHEY, CDR2 SMNVEV (reference sequence). The V end was cut by 4 bases, the J end by 0 bases, with 19 bases between. The CDR3 runs 17 residues.

J is TRBJ2-5 and V is TRBV4-3; D might be TRBD1 or TRBD2, each matching 5 bases. Trimming pared 1 base from V and 3 bases from J, leaving 12 bases between. CDR1 and CDR2 from the germline V gene are LGHNA and YSLEER. CDR3 length equals 15 residues. CDR3 coding DNA: TGCGCCAGCAGCCAAGGAGGGGACGGGAAAGAGACCCAGTACTTC. It specifies CASSQGGDGKETQYF.

J is TRBJ1-1 and V is TRBV4-1, with a weak D call TRBD1 (6 bases). This CDR3 region has 16 residues. In germline, CDR1 is MGHRA, CDR2 YSYEKL. Trimming stripped 4 bases from V and 8 bases from J, with 23 bases between. The CDR3 DNA reads TGCGCCAGCAGCCCAGGGGAGCGGGGGCACTTCAGGGAAGCTTTCTTT. This translates into CASSPGERGHFREAFF.

The table lists this clone with a few counts. In the same sample, other DNA sequences code for this CDR3. The chain has TRBV29-1 and TRBJ2-7; no clear D. This CDR3 is built from 14 residues. The V end lost 1 base, the J end lost 0 bases, and 10 bases lay between the germline ends. Germline loops: CDR1 SQVTM, CDR2 ANQGSEA. This CDR3 reads CSVEGLGNSYEQYF. As DNA, the CDR3 is TGCAGCGTTGAAGGGCTAGGCAACTCCTACGAGCAGTACTTC.

The gene calls are TRBV6-2 or TRBV6-3 and TRBJ2-2, with a possible D match to TRBD1 (5 bases). V was pared by 3 bases and J by 6 bases, with 14 bases between. The germline gives CDR1 MNHEY, CDR2 SVGEGT. This CDR3 region has 15 residues. DNA for the CDR3: TGTGCCAGCAGTTATATGGCAGGGCCCGCCGGGGAGCTGTTTTTT. This codes for CASSYMAGPAGELFF.

This chain connects TRBV5-1 to TRBJ2-7; weak D call: TRBD1 (6 bases). With 0 bases removed from V and 3 bases from J, the gap between germline ends came to 13 bases. The CDR3 sequence is 15 residues long. In germline, CDR1 is SGHRS, CDR2 YFSETQ. DNA for the CDR3: TGCGCCAGCAGCTTGGGGAGACAGGCGGGCTACGAGCAGTACTTC. It is translated as CASSLGRQAGYEQYF.

The chain recombines TRBV4-1 with TRBJ2-5, with 9 bases matching TRBD1. CDR1 MGHRA and CDR2 YSYEKL come from the germline V gene. Trimming at V came to 1 base and at J to 2 bases, leaving 11 bases not matched to a gene. The length of the CDR3 is 18 residues. CDR3 nucleotide sequence: TGCGCCAGCAGCCAAGGGTTCGTTGGGGACAGGGTTCAAGAGACCCAGTACTTC. Residues: CASSQGFVGDRVQETQYF.

The V gene is TRBV27, the J gene TRBJ2-1, with 9 bases that match TRBD2. The V gene end was trimmed by 5 bases and the J gene end by 3 bases; junction bases not matched to a gene: 8. CDR3 length: 16 amino acids. Germline assignment: CDR1 MNHEY and CDR2 SMNVEV (reference sequence). The CDR3 sequence is CASSRLTSGVYNEQFF. The DNA for the CDR3 is TGTGCCAGCAGTCGCCTGACTAGCGGAGTCTACAATGAGCAGTTCTTC.